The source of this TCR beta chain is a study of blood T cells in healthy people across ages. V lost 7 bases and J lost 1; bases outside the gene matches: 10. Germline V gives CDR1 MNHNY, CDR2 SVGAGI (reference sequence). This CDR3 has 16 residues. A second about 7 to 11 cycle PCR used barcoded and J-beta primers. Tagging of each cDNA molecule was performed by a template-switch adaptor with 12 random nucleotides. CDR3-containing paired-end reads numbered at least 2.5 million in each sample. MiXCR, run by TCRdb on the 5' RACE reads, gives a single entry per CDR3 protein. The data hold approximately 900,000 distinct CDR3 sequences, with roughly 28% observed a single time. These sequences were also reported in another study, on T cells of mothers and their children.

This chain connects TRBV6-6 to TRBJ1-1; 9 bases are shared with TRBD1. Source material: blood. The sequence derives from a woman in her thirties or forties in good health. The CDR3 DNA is TGTGCCAGCAACCAGAGACAGGGGGGAAAGAACACTGAAGCTTTCTTT. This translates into CASNQRQGGKNTEAFF.